This T cell receptor (beta chain) was identified during a study of tumour-infiltrating T cells in Burkitt lymphoma. Study-level information: Repertoire clonality predicted overall and progression-free survival.

This clone has more than one count but fewer than ten. The method was immunoSEQ multiplex PCR; TCRdb's version includes in-frame clones alone and lacks a portion of them. The data show some 5,000 clones, with 20% to 25% seen just once and roughly 28% held by the top ten. The receptor was derived from a human donor with diffuse large B-cell lymphoma. The material sequenced was tumor tissue.

CDR3 sequence: CASSSSGYTF. The CDR3 region has the DNA TGTGCCAGCAGTTCTAGCGGCTACACCTTC. The chain joins TRBV28 to TRBJ1-2; no firm D call. CDR1 and CDR2 (germline): MDHEN, SYDVKM. Trimming removed 4 bases at V and 8 bases at J, with 5 bases between. The CDR3 sequence is 10 residues long.